This TCR beta chain was recorded in a study of cytomegalovirus exposure and HLA in healthy donors. Study context: An earlier analysis identified 100 million to 130 million unique TCR beta sequences in about 190 million T cells. Whole-study results and caveats: The productive fraction for most TCR beta V segments was about 87% or about 30% in an earlier analysis. It was only CMV serostatus that was available as immune exposure information. Sequencing likely caused a cluster of highly shared sequence variants.

Amplification used 60 Vbeta primers and 13 Jbeta primers. Assay: immunoSEQ multiplex PCR; the TCRdb copy retains only in-frame clones and omits some. This sample yields 100,000 to 150,000 clones, of which 80% to 90% are seen a single time; almost 3% belongs to the top ten. The CDR3 extends over 15 amino acids. Looked up from germline, CDR1 is LNHDA and CDR2 is SQIVND (reference sequence). The V gene end was trimmed by 4 bases and the J gene end by 0 bases; junction bases not matched to a gene: 3. For this clone: The antigen is undetermined.

This receptor was obtained from a young woman in good health and CMV-seropositive. Sequenced: PBMCs. The V and J genes are TRBV19 and TRBJ2-1, with TRBD2 matching over 7 bases. The DNA of the CDR3 is TGTGCCAGTAGTACCTCGGGGGGCTCCTACAATGAGCAGTTCTTC. Amino acids: CASSTSGGSYNEQFF.